The clone carrying this T cell receptor (beta chain) was picked up a small number of times. The antigen is undetermined. Amplification used 60 Vbeta primers and 13 Jbeta primers. TCRdb keeps only in-frame clones here, not all; method: immunoSEQ multiplex PCR. The sample lists about 34,000 clones; 85% to 90% were seen once. These data belong to a study of cytomegalovirus exposure and HLA in healthy donors. Notes on the study in general: In vitro experiments confirmed that three CMV-associated chains were specific for CMV antigens. TCR beta sequences reportedly predicted most subjects' HLA-A and HLA-B alleles accurately.

The donors gave bone marrow, and they were healthy. The CDR3 totals 11 residues. The V end was cut by 1 base, the J end by 13 bases, with 10 bases between. Germline V gene data show CDR1 as SEHNR and CDR2 as FQNEAQ (reference sequence). The sample taken for sequencing was PBMCs. The source of this sequence is a boy between 5 and 17 years old in good health and CMV-seronegative. The V gene is TRBV7-9, the J gene TRBJ1-2, with D possibly matching TRBD1 (5 bases). The CDR3 nucleotides are TGTGCCAGCAGCTTAGATGCGGGACCCACCTTC. Its translation is CASSLDAGPTF.